This TCR beta chain was found in a study of OX40 agonist ivuxolimab in advanced cancers. Study-level information: Antecedent anti-PD-1, anti-PD-L1 or anti-CTLA-4 therapy was permissible, with 30% to 50% having received some.

Only in-frame clones appear in the TCRdb table, and some are missing; sequencing was by immunoSEQ multiplex PCR. The data hold some 150,000 clones, with 85% to 95% observed a single time. General study results and limits: Expanded peripheral T cell antigen specificity was not determined. Partial responders treated at 0.1-3.0 mg/kg exhibited clonal expansion among the lowest measured. Blood T cells, both CD4+ and CD8+, expanded clonally by week 6 at 0.1 to 3.0 mg/kg.

The CDR3 sequence is 14 residues long. After removal of 6 bases from V and 3 bases from J, the junction contained 6 bases not matched to a gene. Looked up from germline, CDR1 is MDHEN and CDR2 is SYDVKM. In its sample, this clone was seen once. What it recognizes is unknown. This TCR was sampled from an adult with an advanced solid tumor such as melanoma, head and neck, liver or kidney cancer. The sample in question was CD4+ or CD8+ T cells sorted from blood, obtained in a trial of the OX40 agonist ivuxolimab. V and J are TRBV28 and TRBJ2-7, with 9 positions matching TRBD1. The CDR3 reads CASRPGTGIYEQYF. The CDR3, as DNA: TGTGCCAGCAGACCCGGGACAGGGATCTACGAGCAGTACTTC.